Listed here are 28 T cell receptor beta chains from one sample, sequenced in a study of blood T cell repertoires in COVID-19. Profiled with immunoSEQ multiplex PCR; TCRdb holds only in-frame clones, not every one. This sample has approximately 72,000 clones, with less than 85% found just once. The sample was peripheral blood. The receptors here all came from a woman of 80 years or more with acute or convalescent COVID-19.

CDR3 coding DNA: TGTGCCAGTAGCGGGACAGGGTTTAGTCAGCCCCAGCATTTT. Residues: CASSGTGFSQPQHF. This rearrangement joins TRBV19 to TRBJ1-5; 9 nucleotides match TRBD1. Germline CDR1 and CDR2: LNHDA and SQIVND (reference sequence). The junction had 6 bases not matched to a gene; V was cut back by 6 bases and J by 6 bases. The CDR3 is 14 amino acids. Full variable domain (remainder filled in from reference TRBV19 and TRBJ1-5): DGGITQSPKYLFRKEGQNVTLSCEQNLNHDAMYWYRQDPGQGLRLIYYSQIVNDFQKGDIAEGYSVSREKKESFPLTVTSAQKNPTAFYLCASSGTGFSQPQHFGDGTRLSIL.

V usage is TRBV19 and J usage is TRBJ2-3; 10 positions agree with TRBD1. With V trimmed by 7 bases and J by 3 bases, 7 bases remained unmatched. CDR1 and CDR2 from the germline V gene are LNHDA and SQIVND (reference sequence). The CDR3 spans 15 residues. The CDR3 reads CASNPDRGGTDTQYF. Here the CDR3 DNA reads TGTGCCAGTAACCCGGACAGGGGGGGGACAGATACGCAGTATTTT.

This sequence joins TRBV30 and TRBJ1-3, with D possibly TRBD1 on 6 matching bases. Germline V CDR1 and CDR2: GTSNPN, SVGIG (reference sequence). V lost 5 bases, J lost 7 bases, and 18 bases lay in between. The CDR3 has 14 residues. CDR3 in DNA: TGTGCCTGGGTCCCGGGACATAGGAGGAACACCATATATTTT. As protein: CAWVPGHRRNTIYF.

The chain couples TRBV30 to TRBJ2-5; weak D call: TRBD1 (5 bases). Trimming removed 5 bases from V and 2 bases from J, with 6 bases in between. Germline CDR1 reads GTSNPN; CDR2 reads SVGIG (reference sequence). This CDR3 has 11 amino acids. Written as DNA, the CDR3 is TGTGCCTGGGGACATCAAGAGACCCAGTACTTC. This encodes CAWGHQETQYF.

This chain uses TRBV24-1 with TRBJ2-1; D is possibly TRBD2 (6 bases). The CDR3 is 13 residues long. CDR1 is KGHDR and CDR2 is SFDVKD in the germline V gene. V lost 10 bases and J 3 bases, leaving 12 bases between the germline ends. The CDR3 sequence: CATGGDGYNEQFF. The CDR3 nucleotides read TGTGCCACGGGGGGTGACGGCTACAATGAGCAGTTCTTC.

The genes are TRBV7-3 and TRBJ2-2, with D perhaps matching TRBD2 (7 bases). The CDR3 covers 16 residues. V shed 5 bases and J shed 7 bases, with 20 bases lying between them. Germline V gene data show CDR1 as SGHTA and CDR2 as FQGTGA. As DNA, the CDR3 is TGTGCCAGCAGCCCCGGTCGTGGGGGGGCGGACGGGGAGCTGTTTTTT. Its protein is CASSPGRGGADGELFF.

The CDR3 sequence: CATSDSYTRGKLFF. CDR3 DNA sequence: TGTGCCACCAGTGATTCTTACACCAGAGGAAAACTGTTTTTT. The rearrangement uses TRBV24-1 and TRBJ1-4; D gene uncertain. Germline V gives CDR1 KGHDR, CDR2 SFDVKD. CDR3 length: 14 amino acids. V was pared by 2 bases and J by 10 bases, with 13 bases between.

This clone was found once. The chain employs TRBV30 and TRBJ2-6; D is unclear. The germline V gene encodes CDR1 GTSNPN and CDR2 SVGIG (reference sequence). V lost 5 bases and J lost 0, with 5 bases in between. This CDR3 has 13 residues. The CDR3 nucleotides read TGTGCCTGGGGCTTCTCTGGGGCCAACGTCCTGACTTTC. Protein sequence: CAWGFSGANVLTF.

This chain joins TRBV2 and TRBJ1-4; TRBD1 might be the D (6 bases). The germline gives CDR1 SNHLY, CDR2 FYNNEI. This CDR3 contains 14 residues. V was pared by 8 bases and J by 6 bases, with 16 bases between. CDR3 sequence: CASGPGTIHEKLFF. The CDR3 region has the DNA TGTGCCAGCGGCCCCGGGACAATCCATGAAAAACTGTTTTTT.

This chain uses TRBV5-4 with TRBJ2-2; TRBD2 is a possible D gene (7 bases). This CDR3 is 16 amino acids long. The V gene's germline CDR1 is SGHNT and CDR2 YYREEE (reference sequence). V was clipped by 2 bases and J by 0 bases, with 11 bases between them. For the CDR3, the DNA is TGTGCCAGCAGCTTCGGGGGGCGGGCGAACACCGGGGAGCTGTTTTTT. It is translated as CASSFGGRANTGELFF.

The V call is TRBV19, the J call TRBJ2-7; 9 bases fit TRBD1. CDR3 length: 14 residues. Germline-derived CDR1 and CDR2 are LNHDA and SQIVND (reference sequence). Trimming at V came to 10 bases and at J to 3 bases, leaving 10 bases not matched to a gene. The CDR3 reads CATPGSDRGYEQYF. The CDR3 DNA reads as TGTGCCACCCCTGGGTCGGACAGGGGCTACGAGCAGTACTTC.

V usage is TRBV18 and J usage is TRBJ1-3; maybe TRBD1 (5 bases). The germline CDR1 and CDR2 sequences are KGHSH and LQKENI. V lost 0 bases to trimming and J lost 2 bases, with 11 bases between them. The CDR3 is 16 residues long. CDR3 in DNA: TGTGCCAGCTCACCACCTCAGGGAATTGCTGGAAACACCATATATTTT. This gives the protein CASSPPQGIAGNTIYF.

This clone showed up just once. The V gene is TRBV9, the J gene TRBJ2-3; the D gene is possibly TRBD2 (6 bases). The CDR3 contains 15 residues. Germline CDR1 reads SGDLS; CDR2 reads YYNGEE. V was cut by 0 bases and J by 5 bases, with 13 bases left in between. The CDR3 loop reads CASSVAGGNLDTQYF. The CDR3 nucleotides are TGTGCCAGCAGCGTAGCTGGCGGGAATTTAGATACGCAGTATTTT.

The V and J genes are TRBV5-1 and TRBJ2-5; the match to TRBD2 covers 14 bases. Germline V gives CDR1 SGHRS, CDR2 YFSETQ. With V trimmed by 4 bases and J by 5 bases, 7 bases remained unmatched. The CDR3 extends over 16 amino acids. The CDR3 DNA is TGCGCCAGCAGCGGGGGGACTAGCGGGAGTTGGGAGACCCAGTACTTC. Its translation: CASSGGTSGSWETQYF.

CDR3 bases: TGTGCCAGCAGCCTCACAGATACGCAGTATTTT. This encodes CASSLTDTQYF. This chain joins TRBV12-3 or TRBV12-4 and TRBJ2-3; D is uncertain. The V gene lost 6 bases and the J gene lost 2 bases, with 3 bases spanning the gap. The CDR3 contains 11 residues.

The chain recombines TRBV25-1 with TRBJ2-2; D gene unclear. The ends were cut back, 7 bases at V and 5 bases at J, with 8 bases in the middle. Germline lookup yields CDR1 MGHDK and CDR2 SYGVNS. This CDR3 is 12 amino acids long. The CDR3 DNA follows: TGTGCCAGCACTCGAGAGACCGGGGAGCTGTTTTTT. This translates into CASTRETGELFF.

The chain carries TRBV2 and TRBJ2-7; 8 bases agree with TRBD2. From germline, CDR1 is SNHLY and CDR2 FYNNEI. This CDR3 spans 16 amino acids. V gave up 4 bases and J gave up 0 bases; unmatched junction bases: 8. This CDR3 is CASSAREAPFSYEQYF. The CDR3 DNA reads TGTGCCAGCAGTGCGCGGGAGGCCCCCTTCTCCTACGAGCAGTACTTC.

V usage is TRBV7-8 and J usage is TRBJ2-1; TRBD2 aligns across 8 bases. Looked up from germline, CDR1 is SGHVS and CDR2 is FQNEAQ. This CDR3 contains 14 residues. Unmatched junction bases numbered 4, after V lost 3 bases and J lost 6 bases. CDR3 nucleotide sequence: TGTGCCAGCAGCTTCCAGCGGGAGAGCAATGAGCAGTTCTTC. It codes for CASSFQRESNEQFF.

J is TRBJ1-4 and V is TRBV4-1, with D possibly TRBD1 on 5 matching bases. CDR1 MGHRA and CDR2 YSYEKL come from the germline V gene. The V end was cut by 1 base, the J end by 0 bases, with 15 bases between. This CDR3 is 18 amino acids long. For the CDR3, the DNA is TGCGCCAGCAGCCAAGGACTGTCTCAGGGTGCAACTAATGAAAAACTGTTTTTT. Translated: CASSQGLSQGATNEKLFF.

The CDR3 nucleotides read TGTGCCAGCGGAAACTACAGGGCCGGAAACACCATATATTTT. It codes for CASGNYRAGNTIYF. The V gene is TRBV5-4, the J gene TRBJ1-3; tentatively, D is TRBD1 (6 bases). Trimming removed 7 bases from V and 4 bases from J, with 15 bases in between. The germline gives CDR1 SGHNT, CDR2 YYREEE (reference sequence). The CDR3 covers 14 residues.

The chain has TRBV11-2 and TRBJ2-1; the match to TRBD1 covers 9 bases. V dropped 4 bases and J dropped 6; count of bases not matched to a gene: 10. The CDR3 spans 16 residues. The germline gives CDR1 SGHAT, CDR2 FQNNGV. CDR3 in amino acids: CASSSSGTGNVNEQFF. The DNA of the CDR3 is TGTGCCAGCAGCTCCTCCGGGACAGGGAACGTCAATGAGCAGTTCTTC.

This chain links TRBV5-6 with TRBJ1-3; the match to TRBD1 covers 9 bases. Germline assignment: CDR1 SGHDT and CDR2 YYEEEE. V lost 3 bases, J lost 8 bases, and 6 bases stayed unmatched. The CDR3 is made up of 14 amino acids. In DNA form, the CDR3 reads TGTGCCAGCAGCTGGAGGGACAGGGTTTACACCATATATTTT. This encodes CASSWRDRVYTIYF.

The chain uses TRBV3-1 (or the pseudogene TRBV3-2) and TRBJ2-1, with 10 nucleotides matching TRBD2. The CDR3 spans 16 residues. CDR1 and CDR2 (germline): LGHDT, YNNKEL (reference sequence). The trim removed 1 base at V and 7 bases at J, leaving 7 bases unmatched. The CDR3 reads CASSQVLLAGKNEQFF. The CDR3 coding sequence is TGTGCCAGCAGCCAAGTCTTACTAGCGGGAAAGAATGAGCAGTTCTTC.

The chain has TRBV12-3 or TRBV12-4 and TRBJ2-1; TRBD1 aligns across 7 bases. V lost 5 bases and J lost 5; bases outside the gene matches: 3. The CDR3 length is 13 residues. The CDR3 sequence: CASSLQGNNEQFF. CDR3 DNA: TGTGCCAGCAGTCTACAGGGGAACAATGAGCAGTTCTTC.

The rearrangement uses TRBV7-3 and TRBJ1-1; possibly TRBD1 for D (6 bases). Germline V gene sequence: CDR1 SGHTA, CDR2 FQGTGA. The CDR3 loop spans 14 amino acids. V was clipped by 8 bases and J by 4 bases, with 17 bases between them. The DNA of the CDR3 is TGTGCCAGCGCGGCAGGGGTTTCGCCCACTGAAGCTTTCTTT. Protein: CASAAGVSPTEAFF.

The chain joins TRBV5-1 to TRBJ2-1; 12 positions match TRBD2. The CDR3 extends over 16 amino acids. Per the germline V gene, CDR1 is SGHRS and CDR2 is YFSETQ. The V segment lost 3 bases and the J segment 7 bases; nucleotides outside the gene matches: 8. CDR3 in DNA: TGCGCCAGCAGCTCCGCTAGCGGGGGGGCTCAAAATGAGCAGTTCTTC. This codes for CASSSASGGAQNEQFF.

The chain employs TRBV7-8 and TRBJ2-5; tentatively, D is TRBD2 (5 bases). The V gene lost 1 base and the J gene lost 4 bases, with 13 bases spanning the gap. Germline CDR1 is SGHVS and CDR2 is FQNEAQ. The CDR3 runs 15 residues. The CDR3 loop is CASSLVTSGGETQYF. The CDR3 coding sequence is TGTGCCAGCAGCTTAGTTACAAGCGGTGGAGAGACCCAGTACTTC. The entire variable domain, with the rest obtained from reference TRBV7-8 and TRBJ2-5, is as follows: GAGVSQSPRYKVAKRGQDVALRCDPISGHVSLFWYQQALGQGPEFLTYFQNEAQLDKSGLPSDRFFAERPEGSVSTLKIQRTQQEDSAVYLCASSLVTSGGETQYFGPGTRLLVL.

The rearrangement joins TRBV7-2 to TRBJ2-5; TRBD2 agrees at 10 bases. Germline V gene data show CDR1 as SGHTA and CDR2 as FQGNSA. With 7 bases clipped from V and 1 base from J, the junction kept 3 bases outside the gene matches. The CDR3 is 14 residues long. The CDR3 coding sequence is TGTGCCAGCAAAAGCGGGAGGGCCCAAGAGACCCAGTACTTC. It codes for CASKSGRAQETQYF.